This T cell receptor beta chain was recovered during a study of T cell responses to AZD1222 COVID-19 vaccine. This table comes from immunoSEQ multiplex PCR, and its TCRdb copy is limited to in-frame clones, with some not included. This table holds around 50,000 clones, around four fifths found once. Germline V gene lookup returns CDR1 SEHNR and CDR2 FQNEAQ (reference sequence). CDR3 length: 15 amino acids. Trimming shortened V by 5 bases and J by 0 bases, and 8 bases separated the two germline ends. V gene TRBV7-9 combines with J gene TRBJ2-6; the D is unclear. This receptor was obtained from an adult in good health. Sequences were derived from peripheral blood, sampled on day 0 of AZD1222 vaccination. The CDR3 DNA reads TGTGCCAGCAGCCGTGGGCCCTCTGGGGCCAACGTCCTGACTTTC. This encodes CASSRGPSGANVLTF.